A single sample gave rise to the 2 T cell receptor beta chains below, sequenced in a study of regulatory T cells in long-lasting Graves disease. As for time point: persistent/refractory GD, antithyroid drugs over 5 years with positive TRAb. RNA from PBMCs was the source of the TCR library. Through Arm-PCR of CDR3 regions and iRepertoire HTBI primers, TCR beta libraries were built. TCRdb called the multiplex PCR reads again in MiXCR, with one record for every CDR3 protein. The profile shows about 400,000 distinct CDR3 sequences, roughly 20% of them singletons. Sequenced here: peripheral blood mononuclear cells (PBMCs), sampled when the disease was refractory, from a patient treated with antithyroid drugs. The receptors shown here come from a female donor with Graves disease.

The chain combines TRBV15 with TRBJ2-7; D gene uncertain. This CDR3 region has 13 residues. CDR1 LNHNV and CDR2 YYDKDF come from the germline V gene (reference sequence). The V end lost 1 base, the J end lost 4 bases, and 8 bases lay between the germline ends. The DNA for the CDR3 is TGTGCCACCAGCAGAGTTGGGGTTTACGAGCAGTACTTC. Translated: CATSRVGVYEQYF.

V and J are TRBV27 and TRBJ2-3; D call uncertain. The CDR3 totals 13 residues. Germline V gives CDR1 MNHEY, CDR2 SMNVEV (reference sequence). Trimming cost V 7 bases and J 3 bases, with 11 bases left between them. The CDR3: CASMSRLTDTQYF. In nucleotides, the CDR3 is TGTGCCAGCATGTCGCGATTAACAGATACGCAGTATTTT.